These 10 T cell receptor beta chains originate from one sample sequenced in a study of T cell responses to AZD1222 COVID-19 vaccine. Libraries were prepared by immunoSEQ multiplex PCR; TCRdb keeps only in-frame clonotypes and omits some of them. Altogether about 84,000 clones are present, 85% to 90% being singletons, with the ten largest covering approximately 30%. Sequencing used peripheral blood, obtained on day 0 of AZD1222 vaccination. These receptors all come from an adult in good health.

CDR3 coding DNA: TGTGCCAGCTCACTGAGACTAGCGGGAGAGAATGAGCAGTTCTTC. It translates to CASSLRLAGENEQFF. The chain has TRBV18 and TRBJ2-1; 12 nucleotides align to TRBD2. Germline assignment: CDR1 KGHSH and CDR2 LQKENI. The CDR3 runs 15 residues. V shed 4 bases, J shed 7 bases, and the junction held 5 bases outside the gene matches.

The chain has TRBV4-2 and TRBJ2-5, with D possibly being TRBD1 (6 bases). Germline values: CDR1 LGHNA, CDR2 YNFKEQ. The CDR3 loop spans 15 amino acids. V was pared by 4 bases and J by 1 base, with 13 bases between. The CDR3 nucleotides read TGTGCCAGCAGCCGAACACCGGACAGCCAAGAGACCCAGTACTTC. Translating gives CASSRTPDSQETQYF.

The chain uses TRBV7-2 and TRBJ1-6; D uncertain. CDR3 size: 17 residues. The ends were cut back, 5 bases at V and 1 base at J, with 15 bases in the middle. Germline V CDR1 and CDR2: SGHTA, FQGNSA. The DNA of the CDR3 is TGTGCCAGCAGCCCTCCCTGGTTGAAATCCTATAATTCACCCCTCCACTTT. Its protein is CASSPPWLKSYNSPLHF.

This chain uses TRBV6-2 or TRBV6-3 with TRBJ2-7; 7 nucleotides agree with TRBD1. With V trimmed by 4 bases and J by 2 bases, 2 bases remained unmatched. This CDR3 region has 13 residues. Germline V gives CDR1 MNHEY, CDR2 SVGEGT. The CDR3 here is CASSLDRAYEQYF. CDR3 coding DNA: TGTGCCAGCAGTTTAGACAGGGCCTACGAGCAGTACTTC.

The J gene is TRBJ2-7, the V gene TRBV7-8; 10 bases are shared with TRBD1. The CDR3 is 14 residues long. Per the germline V gene, CDR1 is SGHVS and CDR2 is FQNEAQ. Losses at the gene ends were 3 bases for V and 7 bases for J; bases not matched to a gene: 6. The CDR3 nucleotides read TGTGCCAGCAGCTTGGGGACAGGGGTCGCAGAGCAGTACTTC. Translation: CASSLGTGVAEQYF.

The chain recombines TRBV27 with TRBJ1-1; D unclear. V shed 1 base and J shed 0 bases, with 12 bases lying between them. Germline V gives CDR1 MNHEY, CDR2 SMNVEV (reference sequence). The CDR3 covers 16 residues. The CDR3 region is CASSLLPLRVNTEAFF. CDR3 DNA: TGTGCCAGCAGTTTATTGCCTCTACGGGTGAACACTGAAGCTTTCTTT.

J is TRBJ1-2 and V is TRBV18; D is unresolved. The CDR3 runs to 17 residues. Germline CDR1 KGHSH, CDR2 LQKENI. Trimming pared 1 base from V and 0 bases from J, leaving 15 bases between. As DNA, the CDR3 is TGTGCCAGCTCACCACGTGGAAACAGTGGAGCTAACTATGGCTACACCTTC. This sequence encodes CASSPRGNSGANYGYTF.

The chain recombines TRBV6-5 with TRBJ2-3; D gene ambiguous. Deletions cut 5 bases from V and 5 bases from J, with 8 bases between. The CDR3 runs to 12 residues. Per germline, CDR1 MNHEY and CDR2 SVGAGI. CDR3 nucleotides: TGTGCCAGCAGTAACCTGGGAGATACGCAGTATTTT. Translation: CASSNLGDTQYF.

V is TRBV30 and J is TRBJ2-5; weak D call: TRBD1 (6 bases). This CDR3 spans 12 amino acids. Germline CDR1 reads GTSNPN; CDR2 reads SVGIG (reference sequence). Trimming stripped 2 bases from V and 5 bases from J, with 9 bases between. CDR3 bases: TGTGCCTGGAGTAGGGGGATTGAGACCCAGTACTTC. Its translation is CAWSRGIETQYF.

The chain combines TRBV11-2 with TRBJ1-3; 10 bases agree with TRBD1. Trimming took 1 base from V and 1 from J; bases not matched to a gene: 1. Germline lookup yields CDR1 SGHAT and CDR2 FQNNGV. This CDR3 contains 16 residues. In nucleotides, the CDR3 is TGTGCCAGCAGCTTAGGGACAGGGGGATCTGGAAACACCATATATTTT. Protein: CASSLGTGGSGNTIYF.